These T cell receptor beta chains were read from a single sample in a study of T-cell memory formation after mild COVID-19. Each CDR3 protein gets one entry after TCRdb re-called the 5' RACE reads with MiXCR. The data show under 200,000 distinct CDR3 sequences, more than 9% seen once. Sequenced: PBMCs or a T cell subset sorted from them (not recorded which). These receptors were obtained from a man between 18 and 29 years old who had mild COVID-19 (a few samples of this study predate the infection). Cell type and time point are not known. Each CDR3 is given with its conserved first and last residue. Fields, in order: clone size, D gene, J gene, V gene, CDR3 DNA, CDR3 protein. A D gene is named only where the DNA matches it firmly. Expanded clones are given a class, and other clones once, few, many or no size at all.

>many|-|TRBJ2-7|TRBV7-2
TGTGCCAGCAGCTTACCGTACTACGAGCAGTACTTC
CASSLPYYEQYF
>few|-|TRBJ1-4|TRBV20-1
TGCAGCGCAGGGGTGTCTAATGAAAAACTGTTTTTT
CSAGVSNEKLFF
>-|TRBD1|TRBJ1-2|TRBV6-2/TRBV6-3
TGTGCCAGCAGTTACCCCGGACAGGGCCGAGGCTACACCTTC
CASSYPGQGRGYTF
>-|-|TRBJ2-3|TRBV5-1
TGCGCCAGCAATTATGGGGCCGCAGATATGCAGTATTTT
CASNYGAADMQYF
>-|-|TRBJ2-2|TRBV7-8
TGTGCCAGCAGCTTCGCCGATACCCACACCGGGGAGCTGTTTTTT
CASSFADTHTGELFF
>-|-|TRBJ2-3|TRBV6-2/TRBV6-3
TGTGCCAGCAATCCAGGAACCACAGATACGCAGTATTTT
CASNPGTTDTQYF
>few|-|TRBJ1-3|TRBV7-9
TGTGCCAGCAGCTTATACAGCCGTAGCTCTGGAAACACCATATATTTT
CASSLYSRSSGNTIYF
>many|TRBD2|TRBJ2-3|TRBV12-3/TRBV12-4
TGTGCCAGCACTCCTTCCCCAGGGCTAGCGGGGGCCCGAGGGGCAGATACGCAGTATTTT
CASTPSPGLAGARGADTQYF
>-|-|TRBJ2-5|TRBV28
TGTGCCAGCAGGCGGGACGGAGGGACAGAGACCCAGTACTTC
CASRRDGGTETQYF
>-|TRBD2|TRBJ2-7|TRBV20-1
TGCAGTGCTAGGACTAGCGGAGATGGGAAGTACTTC
CSARTSGDGKYF
>few|-|TRBJ1-6|TRBV7-2
TGTGCCAGCAGCGCTCGGGACGGGTATAATTCACCCCTCCACTTT
CASSARDGYNSPLHF
>many|-|TRBJ2-3|TRBV4-3
TGCGCCAGCAGCCCGGTAAGCCGGGCAGATACGCAGTATTTT
CASSPVSRADTQYF